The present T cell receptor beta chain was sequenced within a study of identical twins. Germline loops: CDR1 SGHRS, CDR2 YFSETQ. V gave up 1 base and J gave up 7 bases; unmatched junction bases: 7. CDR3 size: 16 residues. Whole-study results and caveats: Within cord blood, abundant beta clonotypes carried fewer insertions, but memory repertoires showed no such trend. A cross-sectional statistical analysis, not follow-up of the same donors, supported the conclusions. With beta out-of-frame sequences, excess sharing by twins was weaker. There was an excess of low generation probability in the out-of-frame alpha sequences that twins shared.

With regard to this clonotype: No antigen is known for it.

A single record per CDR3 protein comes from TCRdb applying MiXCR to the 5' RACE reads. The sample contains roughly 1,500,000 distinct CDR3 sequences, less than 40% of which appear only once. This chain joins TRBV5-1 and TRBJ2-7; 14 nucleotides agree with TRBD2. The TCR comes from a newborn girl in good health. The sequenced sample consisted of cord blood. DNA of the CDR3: TGCGCCAGCAGCTTGAGGACTAGCGGGAGGACCGATGAGCAGTACTTC. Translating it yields CASSLRTSGRTDEQYF.